The 8 T cell receptor beta chains listed next were all sequenced from one sample in a study of blood T cells in healthy people across ages. PCR was performed a second time for 7 to 11 cycles using a sample-barcoded 5' primer and a J-beta primer mix. Each CDR3 protein gets one entry after TCRdb re-called the 5' RACE reads with MiXCR. The repertoire holds roughly 1,100,000 distinct CDR3 sequences, with around 25% as singletons. These same records also appear under a second study, on T cells of mothers and their children.

The sequenced sample was blood. Source of these receptors: a girl aged 2 to 9 in good health.

This clonotype was counted between two and nine times. The V and J genes are TRBV27 and TRBJ2-1, with D uncertain. This CDR3 is built from 15 residues. CDR1 is MNHEY, CDR2 SMNVEV, per germline (reference sequence). Deletions cut 4 bases from V and 0 bases from J, with 10 bases between. The CDR3, as DNA: TGTGCCAGCAGTTCCTGGGTAAGCTCCTACAATGAGCAGTTCTTC. Its protein is CASSSWVSSYNEQFF.

This clonotype was detected ten times or more. The V and J genes are TRBV18 and TRBJ2-5, with TRBD1 matching 7 bases. The CDR3 spans 15 residues. Germline V gene data show CDR1 as KGHSH and CDR2 as LQKENI. V was clipped by 3 bases and J by 3 bases; unmatched bases: 7. CDR3 sequence: CASSPVPGQKETQYF. The CDR3 region has the DNA TGTGCCAGCTCACCCGTTCCGGGACAGAAAGAGACCCAGTACTTC.

This clonotype has only a few counts. Here the CDR3 reads CSARRDEAFF. In nucleotides, the CDR3 is TGCAGTGCTAGGAGGGACGAAGCTTTCTTT. The chain uses TRBV20-1 and TRBJ1-1, with D possibly TRBD1 on 5 matching bases. V dropped 3 bases and J dropped 8 bases, with 7 bases sitting between them. The germline gives CDR1 DFQATT, CDR2 SNEGSKA (reference sequence). CDR3 length: 10 amino acids.

This clonotype was counted only a few times. The rearrangement links TRBV11-2 to TRBJ2-7, with a tentative D call TRBD1 (5 bases). Trimming took off 1 base at V and 3 bases at J, with 10 bases between the two ends. CDR1 and CDR2 from the germline V gene are SGHAT and FQNNGV. The CDR3 consists of 14 residues. The CDR3 DNA is TGTGCCAGCAGCTTAGGAAGTAGGGGCTACGAGCAGTACTTC. It translates to CASSLGSRGYEQYF.

This chain links TRBV5-1 with TRBJ1-2; no definite D call. Germline V CDR1 and CDR2: SGHRS, YFSETQ. The CDR3 sequence is 14 residues long. V lost 0 bases and J 1 base, leaving 7 bases between the germline ends. The DNA of the CDR3 is TGCGCCAGCAGCTTGGACACCTTTAACTATGGCTACACCTTC. Translation: CASSLDTFNYGYTF.

This clonotype was observed a handful of times. The gene calls are TRBV27 and TRBJ2-1, with TRBD2 identical over 8 bases. The germline CDR1 and CDR2 sequences are MNHEY and SMNVEV (reference sequence). The CDR3 sequence is 16 residues long. With V trimmed by 6 bases and J by 1 base, 8 bases remained unmatched. The DNA of the CDR3 is TGTGCCAGCAGCCCACTCCAGCGGGGGTCCTACAATGAGCAGTTCTTC. This sequence encodes CASSPLQRGSYNEQFF.

V is TRBV29-1 and J is TRBJ1-1, with D hard to call. CDR1 is SQVTM and CDR2 is ANQGSEA in the germline V gene. The CDR3 spans 14 residues. V was pared by 7 bases and J by 0 bases, with 15 bases between. For the CDR3, the DNA is TGCAGCGCCATAGGGCCTCAAATGAACACTGAAGCTTTCTTT. This encodes CSAIGPQMNTEAFF.

The chain carries TRBV9 and TRBJ2-5; tentative D call: TRBD1 (6 bases). The CDR3 is 15 amino acids. The germline gives CDR1 SGDLS, CDR2 YYNGEE. V lost 4 bases, J lost 5 bases, and 18 bases lay in between. The CDR3 reads CASSSRTGSWETQYF. The CDR3 nucleotides are TGTGCCAGCAGCTCTCGTACAGGGTCATGGGAGACCCAGTACTTC.